This TCR beta chain was retrieved from a study of blood T cell repertoires in COVID-19. Study-wide context: COVID-19 samples, acute and convalescent, were from the United States, Italy and Spain.

Profiled with immunoSEQ multiplex PCR; TCRdb holds only in-frame clones, not every one. The profile shows under 250,000 clones, 84% of them singletons. The TCR comes from a woman in her thirties or forties who had recovered from COVID-19. Sequencing was performed on peripheral blood.

CDR3 coding DNA: TGTGCCAGCCGAAACTACCACAGGGAAGAAAAACTGTTTTTT. This sequence encodes CASRNYHREEKLFF. This chain uses TRBV2 with TRBJ1-4, with D perhaps matching TRBD1 (6 bases). Germline-derived CDR1 and CDR2 are SNHLY and FYNNEI. The V gene lost 8 bases and the J gene lost 8 bases, with 18 bases spanning the gap. The CDR3 totals 14 residues.